The clone carrying this T cell receptor (delta chain) was detected only a few times. J gave up 0 bases and V 3 bases, and 7 bases lay outside the gene matches. The CDR3 is made up of 17 amino acids. Looked up from germline, CDR1 is GEAIGNYY and CDR2 is EKD. TCRdb re-called the RT-PCR reads with CATT. Among several thousand delta-chain clones, more than 1.5% were seen once, and the ten largest hold 25% to 40%. The data originate from a study of gamma-delta T cells after stem cell transplantation. The source is a human donor. It is not recorded whose cells these are; they may come from a transplant donor. The chain recombines TRDV2 with TRDJ1; 12 positions match TRDD3. The sequencing sample was made of gamma-delta T cells. The CDR3 DNA sequence: TGTGCCTGTGACCCCGCTGGGGGATACGGTGACACCGATAAACTCATCTTT. Translating it yields CACDPAGGYGDTDKLIF.